One sample yielded the 30 T cell receptor beta chains listed below, sequenced in a study of CD8+CD57+ T cells in acquired aplastic anemia. Profiling that covered TCR beta VDJ and CDR3 relied on genomic DNA as its template. Via MiXCR, TCRdb re-called the reads, giving one row per CDR3 protein. In the table there are about 210,000 distinct CDR3 sequences, approximately 57% of which are singletons. Sequenced: sorted CD4+, CD8+, or CD8+CD57+ T cells (not recorded which) from PBMCs. The receptors here all came from a human donor in good health.

The chain is built from TRBV10-3 and TRBJ1-4, with TRBD1 matching over 8 bases. Germline loops: CDR1 ENHRY, CDR2 SYGVKD. V was pared by 4 bases and J by 12 bases, with 10 bases of the junction left unmatched. CDR3 length: 14 amino acids. CDR3 sequence (DNA): TGTGCCATCAGTGCGCGACAGGGGAGAGACGAACTGTTTTTT. Amino acid sequence: CAISARQGRDELFF.

The chain couples TRBV19 to TRBJ2-1; 9 bases line up with TRBD2. Trimming took 3 bases from V and 0 from J; bases not matched to a gene: 9. Germline V gene lookup returns CDR1 LNHDA and CDR2 SQIVND (reference sequence). The CDR3 covers 18 residues. The CDR3 loop is CASSIPRTRGGSYNEQFF. CDR3 DNA sequence: TGTGCCAGTAGTATCCCCCGGACGCGGGGGGGCTCCTACAATGAGCAGTTCTTC.

This clonotype was recorded at least ten times. The V gene is TRBV9, the J gene TRBJ2-3; maybe TRBD1 (6 bases). Trimming removed 4 bases at V and 3 bases at J, with 9 bases between. The CDR3 is 13 amino acids. Germline lookup yields CDR1 SGDLS and CDR2 YYNGEE. The CDR3 here is CASSSGQTDTQYF. The CDR3 nucleotides are TGTGCCAGCAGCTCAGGACAGACAGATACGCAGTATTTT.

This clonotype showed up just once. The chain employs TRBV7-9 and TRBJ2-1; D is unclear. The CDR3 is made up of 11 amino acids. V was shortened by 3 bases and J by 8 bases, with 5 bases between the two germline ends. Germline CDR1 and CDR2: SEHNR and FQNEAQ (reference sequence). CDR3 nucleotides: TGTGCCAGCAGCTTTAGGGATGAGCAGTTCTTC. The encoded protein is CASSFRDEQFF.

Worth noting for this clonotype: A much larger clonotype is one base distant, so this may be a read error. The chain joins TRBV19 to TRBJ2-6; D is possibly TRBD1 or TRBD2 (5 bases each). The germline gives CDR1 LNHDA, CDR2 SQIVND (reference sequence). The CDR3 is 16 amino acids. V shed 5 bases and J shed 3 bases, with 14 bases lying between them. As DNA, the CDR3 is TGTGCCAGTAGTGCGCTGGGGACCTTTGGGGCCAACGTCCTGACTTTC. This encodes CASSALGTFGANVLTF.

This clonotype was seen more than once but under ten times. The CDR3 nucleotides are TGTGCCAGCAGCCCATTCTTCGGGGAGACCCAGTACTTC. It translates to CASSPFFGETQYF. The chain employs TRBV7-2 and TRBJ2-5; no firm D call. Germline V lookup: CDR1 SGHTA, CDR2 FQGNSA. This CDR3 is built from 13 residues. The V end lost 5 bases, the J end lost 5 bases, and 12 bases lay between the germline ends.

The CDR3 loop reads CASSPEGGAIVTQYF. The CDR3 nucleotides read TGTGCCAGCAGCCCAGAGGGGGGGGCAATTGTGACCCAGTACTTC. This rearrangement joins TRBV7-9 to TRBJ2-5, with a weak D call TRBD2 (7 bases). Trimming removed 5 bases from V and 7 bases from J, with 20 bases in between. This CDR3 has 15 residues. CDR1 and CDR2 from the germline V gene are SEHNR and FQNEAQ (reference sequence). Supplemented by reference TRBV7-9 and TRBJ2-5, the full variable domain reads DTGVSQNPRHKITKRGQNVTFRCDPISEHNRLYWYRQTLGQGPEFLTYFQNEAQLEKSRLLSDRFSAERPKGSFSTLEIQRTEQGDSAMYLCASSPEGGAIVTQYFGPGTRLLVL.

The V and J genes are TRBV7-9 and TRBJ1-2; 8 bases line up with TRBD1. The CDR3 is 14 amino acids. Germline V lookup: CDR1 SEHNR, CDR2 FQNEAQ (reference sequence). J lost 6 bases, V lost 1 base, and 4 bases had no gene match. CDR3 in DNA: TGTGCCAGCAGCTTAGGGACAGGGTCAGATGGCTACACCTTC. The encoded protein is CASSLGTGSDGYTF.

This clonotype was seen a handful of times. The chain is built from TRBV5-4 and TRBJ2-3; TRBD1 agrees at 12 bases. Germline CDR1 SGHNT, CDR2 YYREEE (reference sequence). CDR3 size: 18 residues. J gave up 1 base and V 3 bases, and 9 bases lay outside the gene matches. The CDR3 DNA reads as TGTGCCAGCAGCTACCGGGACAGGGGGCGCAGAGGCACAGATACGCAGTATTTT. It yields the protein CASSYRDRGRRGTDTQYF.

This clonotype showed up just once. The V call is TRBV7-8, the J call TRBJ2-7; the match to TRBD1 covers 8 bases. CDR3 length: 13 residues. Germline V lookup: CDR1 SGHVS, CDR2 FQNEAQ. V lost 6 bases to trimming and J lost 6 bases; unmatched junction nucleotides: 7. CDR3 sequence reads: CASSGQGNPEQYF. The CDR3 DNA sequence: TGTGCCAGCAGTGGACAGGGTAATCCCGAGCAGTACTTC.

Worth noting for this clonotype: The CDR3 end shows no conserved phenylalanine or tryptophan, and so a read error is likely. The rearrangement links TRBV6-2 or TRBV6-3 to TRBJ2-5; 9 bases are a match to TRBD2. Germline assignment: CDR1 MNHEY and CDR2 SVGEGT. After removal of 0 bases from V and 6 bases from J, the junction contained 11 bases not matched to a gene. This CDR3 is 17 amino acids long. This chain's CDR3 is CASSYSDSGGSWKTQYL. The CDR3 DNA is TGTGCCAGCAGTTACTCGGATAGCGGGGGCTCCTGGAAGACCCAGTACCTC.

V and J are TRBV27 and TRBJ2-5; 8 bases map to TRBD1. The CDR3 is 18 amino acids. CDR1 is MNHEY and CDR2 is SMNVEV in the germline V gene (reference sequence). Trimming removed 3 bases from V and 0 bases from J; junction bases left unmatched: 12. The CDR3 loop is CASSFSPRWTGYQETQYF. CDR3 coding DNA: TGTGCCAGCAGTTTTTCGCCTCGTTGGACAGGGTACCAAGAGACCCAGTACTTC.

The chain combines TRBV4-3 with TRBJ2-3, with D tentatively TRBD1 or TRBD2 (5 bases each). Trimming left V 0 bases short and J 4 bases short, with 8 bases between. Looked up from germline, CDR1 is LGHNA and CDR2 is YSLEER. The CDR3 loop spans 14 amino acids. CDR3 in DNA: TGCGCCAGCAGCCAAGAGGGACCAGCAGATACGCAGTATTTT. As protein: CASSQEGPADTQYF.

The chain uses TRBV2 and TRBJ1-4, with D hard to call. Germline V lookup: CDR1 SNHLY, CDR2 FYNNEI. V was pared by 7 bases and J by 6 bases, with 6 bases between. The CDR3 has 11 residues. This CDR3 reads CASKRDEKLFF. The CDR3 bases are TGTGCCAGCAAGAGGGATGAAAAACTGTTTTTT.

V usage is TRBV7-6 and J usage is TRBJ2-2; D remains unclear. There are 14 residues in the CDR3. Trimming removed 1 base from V and 11 bases from J, with 14 bases in between. CDR1 SGHVS and CDR2 FNYEAQ come from the germline V gene. CDR3 sequence: CASSLGLSNNELFF. The CDR3 DNA is TGTGCCAGCAGCTTAGGACTTTCAAACAATGAGCTGTTTTTT.

At least ten counts were recorded for this clonotype. The chain couples TRBV20-1 to TRBJ2-7; D unclear. CDR3 size: 15 residues. Trimming stripped 2 bases from V and 3 bases from J, with 17 bases between. The V gene's germline CDR1 is DFQATT and CDR2 SNEGSKA (reference sequence). CDR3 DNA sequence: TGCAGTGCTAGACTGGGTGGTAGCTTCATCTACGAGCAGTACTTC. Translating it yields CSARLGGSFIYEQYF.

This clonotype was detected only once. At one end, the junction sequence differs from germline, possibly due to a read error. The V call is TRBV15, the J call TRBJ1-1, with D unresolved. The CDR3 is 13 amino acids. From germline, CDR1 is LNHNV and CDR2 YYDKDF (reference sequence). The CDR3 DNA reads as TGTGCCACGAGCAGAGATTTGTACACTGAAGCTCTCTTT. It is translated as CATSRDLYTEALF.

J is TRBJ2-2 and V is TRBV19; 13 nucleotides align to TRBD2. The CDR3 has 15 amino acids. With V trimmed by 8 bases and J by 4 bases, 4 bases remained unmatched. Looked up from germline, CDR1 is LNHDA and CDR2 is SQIVND (reference sequence). The CDR3 DNA sequence: TGTGCCAGTCGACTAGCGGGAGGCTTCACCGGGGAGCTGTTTTTT. Translating it yields CASRLAGGFTGELFF. Combining the CDR3 with reference TRBV19 and TRBJ2-2 gives the whole variable domain DGGITQSPKYLFRKEGQNVTLSCEQNLNHDAMYWYRQDPGQGLRLIYYSQIVNDFQKGDIAEGYSVSREKKESFPLTVTSAQKNPTAFYLCASRLAGGFTGELFFGEGSRLTVL.

V is TRBV7-4 and J is TRBJ1-2, with D hard to call. V shed 6 bases and J shed 4 bases, with 12 bases lying between them. This CDR3 has 13 residues. From germline, CDR1 is SGHVT and CDR2 SQSDAQ. CDR3 residues: CASRADLSYGYTF. The CDR3 nucleotides read TGTGCCAGCAGGGCGGATTTGAGCTATGGCTACACCTTC.

As regards this clonotype: This may come from a read error, since a much larger clone is one base off. The rearrangement links TRBV5-6 to TRBJ2-3, with 10 positions matching TRBD1. Germline V gene data show CDR1 as SGHDT and CDR2 as YYEEEE. This CDR3 has 15 amino acids. V gave up 4 bases and J gave up 6 bases; unmatched junction bases: 8. CDR3 sequence: CASSLATGGLDTQYF. CDR3 DNA sequence: TGTGCCAGCAGCCTCGCGACAGGGGGCCTGGATACGCAGTATTTT.

V and J are TRBV9 and TRBJ2-2; D remains unclear. In germline, CDR1 is SGDLS, CDR2 YYNGEE. The length of the CDR3 is 13 residues. The V end was cut by 0 bases, the J end by 7 bases, with 7 bases between. CDR3 region: CASSVDLVGELFF. CDR3 DNA: TGTGCCAGCAGCGTAGACCTAGTCGGGGAGCTGTTTTTT.

This clonotype came up many times. CDR3 in DNA: TGCAGCGCAATGGACAGGGGGACATCCTACGAGCAGTACTTC. Protein: CSAMDRGTSYEQYF. The chain combines TRBV29-1 with TRBJ2-7; the match to TRBD1 covers 10 bases. The CDR3 is 14 residues long. Germline-derived CDR1 and CDR2 are SQVTM and ANQGSEA. With 7 bases clipped from V and 1 base from J, the junction kept 7 bases outside the gene matches.

The chain has TRBV14 and TRBJ2-4; D is perhaps TRBD1 (6 bases). Germline CDR1 reads SGHDN; CDR2 reads FVKESK. This CDR3 spans 13 amino acids. Trimming left V 5 bases short and J 6 bases short, with 11 bases between. This CDR3 is CASSAGVPNIQYF. Here the CDR3 DNA reads TGTGCCAGCAGCGCAGGGGTGCCAAACATTCAGTACTTC.

The genes are TRBV10-3 and TRBJ1-1; D perhaps matches TRBD1 (5 bases). The CDR3 has 20 residues. CDR1 is ENHRY, CDR2 SYGVKD, per germline. V shed 4 bases and J shed 3 bases, with 30 bases lying between them. CDR3 DNA: TGTGCCATCAGTGGGAGCCGCCTGCAGGGTAATCCGACCGGTGACACTGAAGCTTTCTTT. Its translation: CAISGSRLQGNPTGDTEAFF.

This clonotype was seen only a few times. This rearrangement joins TRBV10-1 to TRBJ2-5; D perhaps matches TRBD1 (6 bases). V gave up 8 bases and J gave up 5 bases, with 24 bases separating them. The CDR3 has 16 residues. Germline lookup yields CDR1 WNHNN and CDR2 SYGVQD (reference sequence). The CDR3 nucleotides read TGCGCCAGCCATCGACCTGGACAGCGCGCCGGGGAGACCCAGTACTTC. Protein: CASHRPGQRAGETQYF.

CDR3 DNA sequence: TGCGCCAGCAGTGCGATCGGGCAAACTGGAAACACCATATATTTT. The encoded protein is CASSAIGQTGNTIYF. This chain joins TRBV10-2 and TRBJ1-3, with D uncertain. The CDR3 runs 15 residues. CDR1 is WSHSY and CDR2 is SAAADI in the germline V gene. Trimming pared 4 bases from V and 2 bases from J, leaving 12 bases between.

The chain couples TRBV10-1 to TRBJ1-3, with D hard to call. V lost 0 bases and J lost 3, with 3 bases in between. Germline values: CDR1 WNHNN, CDR2 SYGVQD (reference sequence). This CDR3 contains 13 residues. CDR3 DNA: TGCGCCAGCAGTGAGTCAGTTGGAAACACCATATATTTT. Its translation: CASSESVGNTIYF.

This clonotype was counted at least ten times. The chain combines TRBV5-5 with TRBJ2-1; the D gene could be TRBD1 or TRBD2 (5 bases each). Trimming shortened V by 3 bases and J by 4 bases, and 14 bases separated the two germline ends. Germline CDR1 reads SGHKS; CDR2 reads YYEKEE (reference sequence). The CDR3 extends over 15 amino acids. The CDR3, as DNA: TGTGCCAGCAGCTCGGATCGGGACCAATACAATGAGCAGTTCTTC. Translated, it gives CASSSDRDQYNEQFF.

The chain joins TRBV7-8 to TRBJ2-6; perhaps TRBD2 as D (5 bases). From germline, CDR1 is SGHVS and CDR2 FQNEAQ. The germline V and J ends were trimmed by 5 bases and 0 bases, with 11 bases remaining between them. This CDR3 contains 16 residues. CDR3 bases: TGTGCCAGCAGCCCCTGGGAGATCTCTGGGGCCAACGTCCTGACTTTC. It yields the protein CASSPWEISGANVLTF.

This clonotype was seen at least ten times. V and J are TRBV9 and TRBJ1-1; D not resolved. The germline CDR1 and CDR2 sequences are SGDLS and YYNGEE. V was cut by 0 bases and J by 3 bases, with 9 bases left in between. The CDR3 is 14 amino acids. CDR3 in DNA: TGTGCCAGCAGCGTAGAGGGCGCTTACACTGAAGCTTTCTTT. It specifies CASSVEGAYTEAFF.